A selection of T cell receptor beta chains follows, all from one sample in a study of T cells in Graves' hyperthyroidism and ophthalmopathy. MiXCR, applied by TCRdb to the multiplex PCR reads, yields one record per CDR3 protein. Of 600,000 or so distinct CDR3 sequences listed, around 15% are singletons. The sequencing sample was made of blood. All receptors derive from a woman aged 25 to 39 with Graves' hyperthyroidism. The CDR3 runs from the conserved cysteine through the conserved F or W. A D gene is named only where the DNA matches it firmly. Clone size is stated in some rows and not others, as once, few, many or a class when expanded.

>TRBV6-1|TRBJ2-7|many|-
CASSAGILGEQYF
TGTGCCAGCAGTGCCGGGATCTTAGGCGAGCAGTACTTC
>TRBV5-5|TRBJ2-7|many|-
CASSLGQSTSYEQYF
TGTGCCAGCAGCCTCGGACAGAGCACCTCCTACGAGCAGTACTTC
>TRBV24-1|TRBJ2-1|few|TRBD2
CATQTSGMSNEQFF
TGTGCCACCCAGACTAGCGGGATGTCTAATGAGCAGTTCTTC
>TRBV6-1|TRBJ1-1|-|TRBD1
CASSAAPGQGTEAFF
TGTGCCAGCAGTGCCGCCCCGGGACAGGGGACTGAAGCTTTCTTT
>TRBV20-1|TRBJ2-7|few|TRBD2
CSARRLAGAAHEQYF
TGCAGTGCTAGAAGACTAGCGGGAGCTGCCCACGAGCAGTACTTC
>TRBV20-1|TRBJ2-7|-|-
CSARDRQTYEQYF
TGCAGTGCTAGAGATAGACAGACCTACGAGCAGTACTTC
>TRBV12-3/TRBV12-4|TRBJ2-4|-|TRBD2
CASSLVGGRAKGAKNIQYF
TGTGCCAGCAGTTTAGTCGGCGGGAGGGCCAAAGGTGCCAAAAACATTCAGTACTTC
>TRBV28|TRBJ2-7|many|TRBD1
CASSSSGTGRVREQYF
TGTGCCAGCAGTTCATCCGGGACAGGGAGGGTACGAGAGCAGTACTTC
>TRBV28|TRBJ2-5|many|-
CASSFFGQAGETQYF
TGTGCCAGCAGTTTTTTCGGTCAAGCGGGAGAGACCCAGTACTTC
>TRBV2|TRBJ2-1|-|TRBD1
CASSPQGESSYNEQFF
TGTGCCAGCAGCCCTCAGGGGGAAAGCTCCTACAATGAGCAGTTCTTC
>TRBV7-9|TRBJ2-5|many|-
CASSLVVTAETQYF
TGTGCCAGCAGCTTGGTGGTAACTGCCGAGACCCAGTACTTC
>TRBV6-2/TRBV6-3|TRBJ2-7|many|TRBD2
CASSYGNPLAGGSYEQYF
TGTGCCAGCAGTTACGGCAACCCTTTAGCGGGAGGGTCCTACGAGCAGTACTTC
>TRBV6-1|TRBJ2-7|few|-
CASGDITSNEQYF
TGTGCCAGCGGAGACATCACTTCGAACGAGCAGTACTTC
>TRBV5-1|TRBJ1-1|-|-
CASSPVGAPPAFF
TGCGCCAGCAGCCCCGTGGGGGCTCCTCCAGCTTTCTTT
>TRBV11-2|TRBJ2-5|-|-
CASSLVLPQETQYF
TGTGCCAGCAGCTTAGTGCTCCCCCAAGAGACCCAGTACTTC
>TRBV6-1|TRBJ2-7|-|TRBD1
CASSEWGQGWDEQYF
TGTGCCAGCAGTGAATGGGGACAGGGATGGGACGAGCAGTACTTC
>TRBV29-1|TRBJ2-1|-|TRBD2
CSVSGAESGGRPNEQFF
TGCAGCGTGTCCGGGGCCGAGAGCGGGGGAAGGCCCAATGAGCAGTTCTTC
>TRBV29-1|TRBJ2-1|-|TRBD2
CSVELVLGLAGGSSYNEQFF
TGCAGCGTTGAACTAGTTTTAGGACTAGCGGGAGGGAGCTCCTACAATGAGCAGTTCTTC
>TRBV3-1|TRBJ2-5|many|TRBD2
CASSLSGRWGETQYF
TGTGCCAGCAGCCTTAGCGGGAGGTGGGGAGAGACCCAGTACTTC
>TRBV6-6|TRBJ2-5|-|-
CASSSSTEKKTQYF
TGTGCCAGCAGTTCCTCGACAGAGAAGAAAACCCAGTACTTC
>TRBV7-6|TRBJ2-5|-|-
CASSPLIGLLKETQYF
TGTGCCAGCAGCCCGCTGATCGGACTATTAAAAGAGACCCAGTACTTC
>TRBV28|TRBJ1-6|many|TRBD1
CASRDRLYRGRQSPLHF
TGTGCCAGCAGAGACCGACTTTACAGGGGGCGTCAATCACCCCTCCACTTT
>TRBV6-1|TRBJ1-1|many|-
CASSEAPWGPEAFF
TGTGCCAGCAGTGAAGCGCCCTGGGGCCCTGAAGCTTTCTTT
>TRBV5-1|TRBJ2-1|many|TRBD2
CASSLEGTSGAYNEQFF
TGCGCCAGCAGCTTGGAAGGGACTAGCGGGGCATACAATGAGCAGTTCTTC
>TRBV5-1|TRBJ2-7|many|-
CASSYLGEGQDEQYF
TGCGCCAGCAGCTACCTCGGGGAGGGACAAGACGAGCAGTACTTC
>TRBV6-1|TRBJ2-1|few|-
CASKYIQGHTGLPSNNEQFF
TGTGCCAGCAAATACATACAGGGGCACACGGGACTACCTTCGAACAATGAGCAGTTCTTC
>TRBV9|TRBJ2-5|-|-
CASSAEGGQEETQYF
TGTGCCAGCAGTGCCGAGGGGGGCCAGGAAGAGACCCAGTACTTC
>TRBV19|TRBJ1-4|few|-
CASTVVLYEKLFF
TGTGCCAGTACTGTAGTTCTTTATGAAAAACTGTTTTTT
>TRBV20-1|TRBJ2-5|-|-
CSAQGGGRLARQETQYF
TGCAGTGCTCAAGGGGGGGGTAGACTAGCCCGACAAGAGACCCAGTACTTC
>TRBV9|TRBJ1-4|-|-
CASSELATNEKLFF
TGTGCCAGCAGCGAGCTTGCAACTAATGAAAAACTGTTTTTT
>TRBV13|TRBJ1-2|-|-
CASSFNRRGDGYTF
TGTGCCAGCAGCTTTAATCGGCGGGGCGATGGCTACACCTTC
>TRBV4-1|TRBJ1-1|few|-
CASSQADRAFF
TGCGCCAGCAGCCAAGCTGACAGGGCTTTCTTT
>TRBV12-3/TRBV12-4|TRBJ1-2|many|-
CASTATREFNYGYTF
TGTGCCAGCACCGCCACCAGGGAATTTAACTATGGCTACACCTTC
>TRBV30|TRBJ2-1|many|TRBD2
CAWTSGRNEQFF
TGTGCCTGGACTAGCGGGAGAAATGAGCAGTTCTTC
>TRBV6-2/TRBV6-3|TRBJ2-1|-|-
CASSLGGIVPLIYEQFF
TGTGCCAGCAGTTTGGGGGGCATTGTCCCTCTGATCTACGAGCAGTTCTTC
>TRBV7-9|TRBJ2-7|few|-
CASGDGRRVEQYF
TGTGCCAGCGGCGATGGACGGCGGGTGGAGCAGTACTTC
>TRBV28|TRBJ2-5|many|TRBD2
CASSPTLGTSGRTYQETQYF
TGTGCCAGCAGTCCGACTCTTGGGACTAGCGGGAGGACTTACCAAGAGACCCAGTACTTC
>TRBV5-4|TRBJ1-2|-|TRBD1
CASSLGYHRDSYGYTF
TGTGCCAGCAGCTTGGGATACCACAGGGACAGCTATGGCTACACCTTC
>TRBV9|TRBJ2-2|-|TRBD2
CASSVSGGLTGELFF
TGTGCCAGCAGCGTATCGGGGGGTTTGACCGGGGAGCTGTTTTTT
>TRBV9|TRBJ2-2|-|TRBD2
CASSLGTSGAGELFF
TGTGCCAGCAGCCTCGGGACTAGCGGGGCCGGGGAGCTGTTTTTT
>TRBV6-5|TRBJ2-5|many|TRBD1
CASSYGQAQYF
TGTGCCAGCAGTTACGGACAGGCCCAGTACTTC
>TRBV11-1|TRBJ1-2|few|-
CASSLAAFFGDGYTF
TGTGCCAGCAGCTTAGCAGCGTTCTTCGGGGATGGCTACACCTTC
>TRBV6-5|TRBJ1-2|-|-
CASSYAGQYYGYTF
TGTGCCAGCAGTTACGCCGGACAGTATTATGGCTACACCTTC
>TRBV7-2|TRBJ2-1|few|TRBD2
CASSSLRLAGGLGEQFF
TGTGCCAGCAGCTCCCTTCGACTAGCGGGAGGGCTAGGTGAGCAGTTCTTC
>TRBV20-1|TRBJ2-3|many|-
CSAGTTDTQYF
TGCAGTGCAGGGACCACAGATACGCAGTATTTT
>TRBV20-1|TRBJ1-2|many|-
CSARNPTHDGYTF
TGCAGTGCTAGAAACCCCACCCATGATGGCTACACCTTC
>TRBV19|TRBJ2-2|-|-
CASSILQSNTGELFF
TGTGCCAGTAGTATTTTACAGTCGAACACCGGGGAGCTGTTTTTT
>TRBV29-1|TRBJ1-2|few|TRBD1
CSVEARTGGADNYGYTF
TGCAGCGTTGAAGCCCGGACAGGGGGCGCCGATAACTATGGCTACACCTTC
>TRBV11-2|TRBJ2-3|many|TRBD2
CASSYNGLAGGTDTQYF
TGTGCCAGCAGCTATAATGGACTAGCGGGAGGCACAGATACGCAGTATTTT
>TRBV11-2|TRBJ2-3|-|-
CASRPGGGTDTQYF
TGTGCCAGCCGACCCGGGGGAGGAACAGATACGCAGTATTTT
>TRBV28|TRBJ2-7|many|-
CASSGAEESKGYEQYF
TGTGCCAGCAGTGGGGCCGAGGAATCCAAGGGCTACGAGCAGTACTTC
>TRBV12-3/TRBV12-4|TRBJ2-4|many|-
CASSLVSASLAKNIQYF
TGTGCCAGCAGTTTAGTGTCGGCGTCGCTAGCCAAAAACATTCAGTACTTC
>TRBV28|TRBJ2-2|many|TRBD2
CASSHSTSGRDTGELFF
TGTGCCAGCAGTCACTCGACTAGCGGGAGGGACACCGGGGAGCTGTTTTTT
>TRBV28|TRBJ2-2|-|-
CASSLPGESTGELFF
TGTGCCAGCAGTTTACCGGGGGAATCCACCGGGGAGCTGTTTTTT
>TRBV12-5|TRBJ2-2|-|-
CASGLSTATGELFF
TGTGCTAGTGGTTTGTCGACGGCCACCGGGGAGCTGTTTTTT
>TRBV2|TRBJ2-5|many|TRBD2
CASKGLAGYQETQYF
TGTGCCAGCAAAGGACTAGCGGGGTACCAAGAGACCCAGTACTTC
>TRBV6-1|TRBJ1-5|-|-
CASSEVDTYSNQPQHF
TGTGCCAGCAGTGAGGTTGACACCTATAGCAATCAGCCCCAGCATTTT
>TRBV11-3|TRBJ1-2|-|-
CASSSDSGEYGYTF
TGTGCCAGCAGCTCGGACAGTGGGGAGTATGGCTACACCTTC
>TRBV5-6|TRBJ1-5|-|-
CASSLGGSNQHQHF
TGTGCCAGCAGCCTAGGGGGTAGCAATCAGCACCAGCATTTT